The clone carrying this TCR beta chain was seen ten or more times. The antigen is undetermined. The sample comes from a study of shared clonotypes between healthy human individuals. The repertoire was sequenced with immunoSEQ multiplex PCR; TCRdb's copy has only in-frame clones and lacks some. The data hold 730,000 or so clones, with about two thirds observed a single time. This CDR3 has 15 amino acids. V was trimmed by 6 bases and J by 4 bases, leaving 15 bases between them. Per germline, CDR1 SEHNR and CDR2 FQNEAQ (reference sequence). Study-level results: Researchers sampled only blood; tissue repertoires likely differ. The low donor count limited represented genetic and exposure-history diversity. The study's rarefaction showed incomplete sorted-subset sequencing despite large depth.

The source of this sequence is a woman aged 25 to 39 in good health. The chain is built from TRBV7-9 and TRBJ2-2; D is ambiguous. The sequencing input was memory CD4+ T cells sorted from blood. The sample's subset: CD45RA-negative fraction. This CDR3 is CASRGRALLTGELFF. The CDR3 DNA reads TGTGCCAGCAGGGGCCGGGCCCTACTCACCGGGGAGCTGTTTTTT.